Listed here are 14 T cell receptor beta chains from one sample, sequenced in a study of blood T cells in healthy people across ages. Together with a sample-barcoded 5' primer, a J-beta primer mix was included in a second PCR lasting roughly 6 to 12 cycles. One entry per CDR3 protein, called by TCRdb with MiXCR from the 5' RACE reads. Found here are about 780,000 distinct CDR3 sequences, around 45% of them singletons; the top ten hold roughly 18%. Sequences were obtained from blood. The origin of the receptors is a man at least 80 years old in good health.

The V and J genes are TRBV29-1 and TRBJ2-1; D ambiguous. The CDR3 loop spans 14 amino acids. Germline V lookup: CDR1 SQVTM, CDR2 ANQGSEA. Trimming took 4 bases from V and 2 from J, leaving 12 bases between them. CDR3 bases: TGCAGCGTTGGCCGGGCGGCGACCTACAATGAGCAGTTCTTC. It encodes CSVGRAATYNEQFF.

There are a few counts of this clonotype. This chain uses TRBV9 with TRBJ1-1; D gene uncertain. Germline V gene lookup returns CDR1 SGDLS and CDR2 YYNGEE. V was cut by 3 bases and J by 3 bases, with 9 bases left in between. This CDR3 contains 13 residues. CDR3 coding DNA: TGTGCCAGCAGCGCGCACGGGGACACTGAAGCTTTCTTT. Translated, it gives CASSAHGDTEAFF.

CDR3 DNA: TGTGCCAGCAGCGTAGGAGTTAGCGGGAGTGGCACAGATACGCAGTATTTT. Amino acid sequence: CASSVGVSGSGTDTQYF. This chain links TRBV9 with TRBJ2-3; the match to TRBD2 covers 9 bases. The germline V gene has CDR1 SGDLS and CDR2 YYNGEE. CDR3 length: 17 residues. With 0 bases clipped from V and 1 base from J, the junction kept 6 bases outside the gene matches.

This clonotype has just a few counts. The chain links TRBV5-1 to TRBJ1-1, with a possible D match to TRBD1 (6 bases). The ends were cut back, 1 base at V and 1 base at J, with 11 bases in the middle. The germline gives CDR1 SGHRS, CDR2 YFSETQ. This CDR3 has 15 amino acids. This chain's CDR3 is CASSLNGQQNTEAFF. DNA for the CDR3: TGCGCCAGCAGCTTGAACGGACAGCAGAACACTGAAGCTTTCTTT.

The genes are TRBV7-3 and TRBJ2-3; 15 bases match TRBD2. The trim removed 5 bases at V and 0 bases at J, leaving 6 bases unmatched. This CDR3 region has 18 residues. Per the germline V gene, CDR1 is SGHTA and CDR2 is FQGTGA. The CDR3 bases are TGTGCCAGCAGCCGGGGGACTAGCGGGAGGATAAGCACAGATACGCAGTATTTT. Its protein product is CASSRGTSGRISTDTQYF.

This clonotype appeared a single time. A much larger clone lies a single base off, so this may be a read error. This chain links TRBV19 with TRBJ2-1; the D is unclear. The germline V gene encodes CDR1 LNHDA and CDR2 SQIVND (reference sequence). V lost 9 bases, J lost 2 bases, and 11 bases lay in between. The CDR3 totals 13 residues. The CDR3 region has the DNA TGTGCCAGCCTGGACCCAGCCTACAATGAGCAGTTCTTC. Its protein product is CASLDPAYNEQFF.

With respect to this clonotype: Compared with germline, one end of the junction differs, possibly owing to a read error. The chain is built from TRBV5-6 and TRBJ1-6, with TRBD1 identical over 9 bases. Germline CDR1 and CDR2: SGHDT and YYEEEE. This CDR3 comprises 18 residues. The CDR3 nucleotides read TGTGCCAGCAGCTTCTCCGGGACAGGGCTGGGGGGTAATTCACTCCTCCACTTT. This sequence encodes CASSFSGTGLGGNSLLHF. Looking up the rest from reference TRBV5-6 and TRBJ1-6 gives the full variable domain: DAGVTQSPTHLIKTRGQQVTLRCSPKSGHDTVSWYQQALGQGPQFIFQYYEEEERQRGNFPDRFSGHQFPNYSSELNVNALLLGDSALYLCASSFSGTGLGGNSLLHFGNGTRLTVT.

This clonotype occurred many times. The gene calls are TRBV4-2 and TRBJ2-1, with 13 bases lining up with TRBD2. CDR3 length equals 17 residues. V lost 3 bases to trimming and J lost 0 bases; unmatched junction nucleotides: 2. Germline CDR1 LGHNA, CDR2 YNFKEQ. The CDR3 bases are TGTGCCAGCAGCCATACTAGCGGGAGGGTCTCCTACAATGAGCAGTTCTTC. Translated: CASSHTSGRVSYNEQFF.

This clonotype showed up many times. The genes are TRBV4-2 and TRBJ2-3; TRBD2 agrees at 12 bases. The CDR3 is 15 amino acids. Germline values: CDR1 LGHNA, CDR2 YNFKEQ. The V gene end was trimmed by 1 base and the J gene end by 4 bases; junction bases not matched to a gene: 0. CDR3: CASSQGLAGADTQYF. The CDR3 region has the DNA TGTGCCAGCAGCCAAGGACTAGCGGGAGCAGATACGCAGTATTTT.

Many counts were recorded for this clonotype. This chain connects TRBV7-9 to TRBJ2-7; possibly TRBD1 or TRBD2 for D (5 bases each). Germline loops: CDR1 SEHNR, CDR2 FQNEAQ (reference sequence). V was trimmed by 8 bases and J by 5 bases, leaving 25 bases between them. The length of the CDR3 is 16 residues. CDR3 in DNA: TGTGCCAGCGATGCCCCGAGGGGAGTTTCGACGAACGAGCAGTACTTC. Protein: CASDAPRGVSTNEQYF.

The V gene is TRBV10-3, the J gene TRBJ2-3, with TRBD2 matching over 10 bases. This CDR3 region has 17 residues. V lost 2 bases and J lost 1; bases outside the gene matches: 6. Germline V CDR1 and CDR2: ENHRY, SYGVKD. In DNA, the CDR3 is TGTGCCATCAGTGAGGGAGCGGGAGGGCCGGGCACAGATACGCAGTATTTT. It yields the protein CAISEGAGGPGTDTQYF.

This clonotype has just a few counts. This chain connects TRBV7-9 to TRBJ2-1; 13 bases line up with TRBD2. Per the germline V gene, CDR1 is SEHNR and CDR2 is FQNEAQ (reference sequence). The CDR3 has 17 residues. The V gene end was trimmed by 5 bases and the J gene end by 7 bases; junction bases not matched to a gene: 11. The CDR3 protein is CASSTYTGTSGINEQFF. The CDR3 DNA follows: TGTGCCAGCAGCACCTACACCGGGACTAGCGGGATTAATGAGCAGTTCTTC.

The chain carries TRBV14 and TRBJ2-5, with D tentatively TRBD2 (5 bases). Germline values: CDR1 SGHDN, CDR2 FVKESK. Trimming cost V 1 base and J 5 bases, with 11 bases left between them. The CDR3 contains 14 residues. Here the CDR3 reads CASSQVSGWETQYF. CDR3 nucleotide sequence: TGTGCCAGCAGCCAAGTTTCGGGGTGGGAGACCCAGTACTTC.

This sequence joins TRBV29-1 and TRBJ2-5; 8 bases agree with TRBD2. The end of the DNA aligns better with TRBJ2-7, so the J call may be wrong. The CDR3 totals 14 residues. Germline CDR1 reads SQVTM; CDR2 reads ANQGSEA. CDR3 residues: CSVVFFSRGGEQYF. The CDR3, as DNA: TGCAGCGTTGTATTTTTTTCTCGGGGGGGCGAGCAGTACTTC.